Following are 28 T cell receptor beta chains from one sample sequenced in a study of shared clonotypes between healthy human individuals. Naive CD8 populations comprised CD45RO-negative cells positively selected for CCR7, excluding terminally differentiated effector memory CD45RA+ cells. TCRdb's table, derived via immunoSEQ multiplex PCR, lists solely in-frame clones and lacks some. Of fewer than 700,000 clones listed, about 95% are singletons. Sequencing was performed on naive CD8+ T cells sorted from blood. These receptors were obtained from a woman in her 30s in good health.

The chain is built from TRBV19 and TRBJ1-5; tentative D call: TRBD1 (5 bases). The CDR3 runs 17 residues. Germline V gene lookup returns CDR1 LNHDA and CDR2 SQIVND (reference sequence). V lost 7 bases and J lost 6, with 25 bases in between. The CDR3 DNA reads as TGTGCCAGTACCCTACTCCCGGGACCCAAGTCGGGTCAGCCCCAGCATTTT. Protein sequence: CASTLLPGPKSGQPQHF.

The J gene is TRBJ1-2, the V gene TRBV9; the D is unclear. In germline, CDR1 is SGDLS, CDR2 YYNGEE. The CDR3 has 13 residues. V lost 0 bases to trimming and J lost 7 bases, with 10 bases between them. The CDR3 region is CASSVAQQSGYTF. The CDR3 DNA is TGTGCCAGCAGCGTAGCTCAGCAGAGTGGCTACACCTTC.

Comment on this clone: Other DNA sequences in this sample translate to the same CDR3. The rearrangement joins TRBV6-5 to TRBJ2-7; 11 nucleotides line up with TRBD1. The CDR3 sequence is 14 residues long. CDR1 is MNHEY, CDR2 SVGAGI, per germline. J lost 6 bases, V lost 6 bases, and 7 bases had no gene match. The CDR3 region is CASSYGQGAGEQYF. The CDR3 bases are TGTGCCAGCAGCTACGGACAGGGGGCAGGCGAGCAGTACTTC.

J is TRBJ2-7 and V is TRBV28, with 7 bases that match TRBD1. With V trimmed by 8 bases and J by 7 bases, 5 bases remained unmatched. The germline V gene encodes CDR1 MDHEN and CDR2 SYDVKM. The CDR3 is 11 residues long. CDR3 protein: CASATGLEQYF. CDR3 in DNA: TGTGCCAGCGCGACAGGGTTGGAGCAGTACTTC.

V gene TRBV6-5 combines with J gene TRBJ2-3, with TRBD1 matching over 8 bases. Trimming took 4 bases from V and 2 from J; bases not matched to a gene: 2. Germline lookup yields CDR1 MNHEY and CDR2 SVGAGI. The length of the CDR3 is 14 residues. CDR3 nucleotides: TGTGCCAGCAGTTCGGACAGGGCCACAGATACGCAGTATTTT. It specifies CASSSDRATDTQYF.

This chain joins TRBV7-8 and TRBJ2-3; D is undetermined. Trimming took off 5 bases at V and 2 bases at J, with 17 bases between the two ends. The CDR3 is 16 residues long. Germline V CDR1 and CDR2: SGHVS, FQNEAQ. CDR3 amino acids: CASSGRGASFTDTQYF. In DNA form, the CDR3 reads TGTGCCAGCAGCGGTAGAGGCGCCAGTTTCACAGATACGCAGTATTTT.

CDR3 DNA: TGTGCCAGCAGCTGGACGTTCTCCCCGGCCGAGCAGTACTTC. Protein product: CASSWTFSPAEQYF. The chain links TRBV7-9 to TRBJ2-7; D is undetermined. There are 14 residues in the CDR3. Trimming took off 4 bases at V and 6 bases at J, with 16 bases between the two ends. Germline lookup yields CDR1 SEHNR and CDR2 FQNEAQ (reference sequence).

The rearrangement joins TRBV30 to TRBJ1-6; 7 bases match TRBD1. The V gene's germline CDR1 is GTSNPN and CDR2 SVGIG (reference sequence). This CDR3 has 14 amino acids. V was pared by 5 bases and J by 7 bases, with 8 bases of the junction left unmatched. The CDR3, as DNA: TGTGCCTGGTGCTCGGGACAGACAAATTCACCCCTCCACTTT. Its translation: CAWCSGQTNSPLHF.

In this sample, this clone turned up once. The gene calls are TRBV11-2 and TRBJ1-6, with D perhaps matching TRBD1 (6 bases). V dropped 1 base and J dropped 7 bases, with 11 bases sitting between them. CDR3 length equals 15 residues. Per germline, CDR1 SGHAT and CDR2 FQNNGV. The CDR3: CASSLVWGQNSPLHF. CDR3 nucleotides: TGTGCCAGCAGCTTAGTCTGGGGGCAGAATTCACCCCTCCACTTT. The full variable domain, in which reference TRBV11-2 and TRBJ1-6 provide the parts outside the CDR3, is EAGVAQSPRYKIIEKRQSVAFWCNPISGHATLYWYQQILGQGPKLLIQFQNNGVVDDSQLPKDRFSAERLKGVDSTLKIQPAKLEDSAVYLCASSLVWGQNSPLHFGNGTRLTVT.

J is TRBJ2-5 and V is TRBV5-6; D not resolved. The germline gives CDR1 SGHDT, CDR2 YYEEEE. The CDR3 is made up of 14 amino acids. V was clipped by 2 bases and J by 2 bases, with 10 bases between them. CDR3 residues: CASSFFERQETQYF. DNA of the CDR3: TGTGCCAGCAGCTTTTTCGAGAGGCAAGAGACCCAGTACTTC.

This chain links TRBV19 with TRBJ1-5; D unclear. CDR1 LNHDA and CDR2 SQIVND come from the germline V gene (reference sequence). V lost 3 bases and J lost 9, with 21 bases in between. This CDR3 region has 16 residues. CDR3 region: CASSIYEFVSQRPQHF. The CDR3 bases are TGTGCCAGTAGTATTTATGAGTTTGTCTCCCAGCGGCCCCAGCATTTT.

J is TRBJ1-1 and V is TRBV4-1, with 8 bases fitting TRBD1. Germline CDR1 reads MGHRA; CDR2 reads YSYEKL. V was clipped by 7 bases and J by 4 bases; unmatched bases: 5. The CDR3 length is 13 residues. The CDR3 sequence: CASMQGAGTEAFF. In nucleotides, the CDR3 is TGCGCCAGCATGCAGGGGGCTGGCACTGAAGCTTTCTTT.

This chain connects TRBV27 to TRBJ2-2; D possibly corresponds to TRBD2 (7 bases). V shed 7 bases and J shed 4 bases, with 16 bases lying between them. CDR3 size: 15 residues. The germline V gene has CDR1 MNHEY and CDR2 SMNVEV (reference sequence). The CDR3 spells CASTRGADSTGELFF. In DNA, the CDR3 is TGTGCCAGCACCCGGGGGGCCGACTCCACCGGGGAGCTGTTTTTT.

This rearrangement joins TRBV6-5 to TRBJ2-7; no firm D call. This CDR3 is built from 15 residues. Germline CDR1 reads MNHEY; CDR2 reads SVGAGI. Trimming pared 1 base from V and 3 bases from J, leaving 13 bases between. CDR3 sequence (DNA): TGTGCCAGCAGTTACTTGTGGCCACCTCACTACGAGCAGTACTTC. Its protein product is CASSYLWPPHYEQYF.

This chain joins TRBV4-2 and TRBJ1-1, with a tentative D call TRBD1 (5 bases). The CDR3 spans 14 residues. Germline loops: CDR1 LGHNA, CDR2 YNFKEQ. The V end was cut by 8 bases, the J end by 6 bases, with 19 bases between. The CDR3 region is CASARRDSNPEAFF. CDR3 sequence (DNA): TGTGCCAGCGCCCGCAGGGACTCCAACCCTGAAGCTTTCTTT.

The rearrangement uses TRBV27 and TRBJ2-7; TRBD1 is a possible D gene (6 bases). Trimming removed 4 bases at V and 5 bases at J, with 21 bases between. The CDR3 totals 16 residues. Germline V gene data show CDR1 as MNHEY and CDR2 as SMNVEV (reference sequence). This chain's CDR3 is CASSSRYSGAGNEQYF. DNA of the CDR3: TGTGCCAGCAGTTCTCGATACTCAGGGGCGGGCAACGAGCAGTACTTC.

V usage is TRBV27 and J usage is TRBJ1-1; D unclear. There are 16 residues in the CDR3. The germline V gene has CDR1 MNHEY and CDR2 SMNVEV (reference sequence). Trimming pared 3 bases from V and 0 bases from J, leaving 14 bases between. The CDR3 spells CASSFGVVGVNTEAFF. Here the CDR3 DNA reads TGTGCCAGCAGTTTTGGAGTAGTCGGGGTGAACACTGAAGCTTTCTTT.

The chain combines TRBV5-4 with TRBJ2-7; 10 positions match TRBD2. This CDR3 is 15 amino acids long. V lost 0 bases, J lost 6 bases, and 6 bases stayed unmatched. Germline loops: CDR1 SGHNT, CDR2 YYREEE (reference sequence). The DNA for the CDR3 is TGTGCCAGCAGCTTGGAGCGGGAGGGCCATGGCGAGCAGTACTTC. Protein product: CASSLEREGHGEQYF.

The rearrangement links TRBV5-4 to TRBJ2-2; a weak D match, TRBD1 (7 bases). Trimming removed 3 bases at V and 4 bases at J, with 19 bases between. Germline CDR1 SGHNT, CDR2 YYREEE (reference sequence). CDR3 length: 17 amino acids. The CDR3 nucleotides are TGTGCCAGCAGCTCTGCACCCAGGGGGGCGGGCACCGGGGAGCTGTTTTTT. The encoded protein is CASSSAPRGAGTGELFF.

DNA of the CDR3: TGTGCCAGCAGCTTAGTGGGCGGGAGCTCCTACGAGCAGTACTTC. Translation gives CASSLVGGSSYEQYF. The J gene is TRBJ2-7, the V gene TRBV11-2; 7 bases fit TRBD2. The ends lost 1 base at V and 0 bases at J; junction bases unmatched: 3. Germline V CDR1 and CDR2: SGHAT, FQNNGV. This CDR3 has 15 amino acids.

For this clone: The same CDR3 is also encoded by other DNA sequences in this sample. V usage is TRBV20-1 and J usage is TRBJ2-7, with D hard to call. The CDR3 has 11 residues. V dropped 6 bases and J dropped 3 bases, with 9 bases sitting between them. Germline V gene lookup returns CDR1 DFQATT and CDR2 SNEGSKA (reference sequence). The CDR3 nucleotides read TGCAGTGCCAAGGCAGGCTACGAGCAGTACTTC. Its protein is CSAKAGYEQYF.

DNA of the CDR3: TGTGCCAGCAGCCACCGAGGTATTTCCTACGAGCAGTACTTC. This sequence encodes CASSHRGISYEQYF. The chain links TRBV7-9 to TRBJ2-7; D is uncertain. The V and J ends lost 5 bases and 1 base respectively, with 12 bases between them. Germline CDR1 is SEHNR and CDR2 is FQNEAQ (reference sequence). The CDR3 spans 14 residues. The full variable domain, in which reference TRBV7-9 and TRBJ2-7 provide the parts outside the CDR3, is DTGVSQNPRHKITKRGQNVTFRCDPISEHNRLYWYRQTLGQGPEFLTYFQNEAQLEKSRLLSDRFSAERPKGSFSTLEIQRTEQGDSAMYLCASSHRGISYEQYFGPGTRLTVT.

The CDR3 sequence is CASSLLSGSTDTQYF. Here the CDR3 DNA reads TGTGCCAGCAGTTTATTAAGCGGTAGCACAGATACGCAGTATTTT. V gene TRBV28 combines with J gene TRBJ2-3; D is perhaps TRBD2 (5 bases). V was clipped by 1 base and J by 0 bases, with 8 bases between them. CDR3 length: 15 amino acids. The germline gives CDR1 MDHEN, CDR2 SYDVKM.

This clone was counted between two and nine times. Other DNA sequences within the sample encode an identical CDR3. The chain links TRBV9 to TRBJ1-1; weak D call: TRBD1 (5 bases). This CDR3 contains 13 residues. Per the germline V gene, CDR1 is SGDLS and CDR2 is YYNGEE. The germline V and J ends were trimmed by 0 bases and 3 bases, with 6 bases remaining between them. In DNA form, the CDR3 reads TGTGCCAGCAGCGTAGGGGGGGACACTGAAGCTTTCTTT. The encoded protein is CASSVGGDTEAFF.

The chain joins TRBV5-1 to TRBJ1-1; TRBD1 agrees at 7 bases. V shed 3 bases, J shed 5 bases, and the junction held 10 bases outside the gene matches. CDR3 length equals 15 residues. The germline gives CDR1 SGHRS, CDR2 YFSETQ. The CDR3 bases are TGCGCCAGCAGCTACCAACGGGACAGAAAAACTGAAGCTTTCTTT. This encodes CASSYQRDRKTEAFF.

The CDR3 DNA is TGTGCCAGCAGTTTTCTCGGACCTGCCCTGACTAGCGGGAACAATGAGCAGTTCTTC. As protein: CASSFLGPALTSGNNEQFF. The chain combines TRBV27 with TRBJ2-1, with TRBD2 matching over 11 bases. Trimming removed 3 bases from V and 5 bases from J; junction bases left unmatched: 15. The V gene's germline CDR1 is MNHEY and CDR2 SMNVEV (reference sequence). The CDR3 consists of 19 residues.

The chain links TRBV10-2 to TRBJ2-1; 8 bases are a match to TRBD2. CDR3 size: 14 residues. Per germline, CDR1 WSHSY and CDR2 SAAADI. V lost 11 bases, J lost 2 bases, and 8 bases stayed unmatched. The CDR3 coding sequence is TGCGCCGGATCTAGCGGGCCGACCTACAATGAGCAGTTCTTC. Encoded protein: CAGSSGPTYNEQFF.

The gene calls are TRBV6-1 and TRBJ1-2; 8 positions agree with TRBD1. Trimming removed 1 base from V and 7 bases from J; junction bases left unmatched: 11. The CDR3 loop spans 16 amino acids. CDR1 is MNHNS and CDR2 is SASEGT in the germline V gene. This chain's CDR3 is CASSEVFGGRGLGYTF. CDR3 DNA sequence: TGTGCCAGCAGTGAAGTTTTTGGTGGCAGGGGGCTTGGCTACACCTTC.